The next 15 T cell receptor beta chains were all read from a single sample in a study of T cells after posttransplantation cyclophosphamide. Repertoires were generated with immunoSEQ multiplex PCR, while TCRdb's copy carries only in-frame clones and drops some. Here the sample spans about 16,000 clones, roughly 92% being singletons. Cyclophosphamide on days +3 and +4 followed busulfan-fludarabine conditioning and a marrow graft. Source: CD4+ T cells sorted from blood, taken after allogeneic stem cell transplant with posttransplant cyclophosphamide. The receptors were gathered from a male patient aged 55 to 69 who received an allogeneic stem cell transplant from a related donor and was CMV-positive. Among the T cells, some may be from the graft donor.

In its sample, this clone was seen a few times. The CDR3 nucleotides read TGTGCCAGAAGCTGTACTAGCGGGGGGGCCGTTCTCCACGAGCAGTACTTC. This gives the protein CARSCTSGGAVLHEQYF. The V and J genes are TRBV5-3 and TRBJ2-7; TRBD2 aligns across 13 bases. TRBV5-3 is an open reading frame whose function is uncertain. The CDR3 is made up of 17 amino acids. Germline trimming cut 3 bases from V and 5 bases from J; bases unmatched to any gene: 11.

This chain connects TRBV6-5 to TRBJ1-2; 8 bases agree with TRBD1. Germline V gene lookup returns CDR1 MNHEY and CDR2 SVGAGI. The CDR3 covers 12 residues. V lost 8 bases, J lost 4 bases, and 3 bases stayed unmatched. The CDR3 here is CASRTGIYGYTF. DNA of the CDR3: TGTGCCAGCCGGACAGGGATCTATGGCTACACCTTC.

This chain uses TRBV5-1 with TRBJ1-1; 12 bases line up with TRBD1. CDR1 is SGHRS, CDR2 YFSETQ, per germline. The CDR3 loop spans 14 amino acids. Trimming removed 6 bases from V and 10 bases from J; junction bases left unmatched: 10. CDR3 nucleotide sequence: TGCGCCAGCACGGATCAAGGGACAGGGGGCCGAGCTTTCTTT. Translated: CASTDQGTGGRAFF. Filled out from reference TRBV5-1 and TRBJ1-1, the complete variable domain reads KAGVTQTPRYLIKTRGQQVTLSCSPISGHRSVSWYQQTPGQGLQFLFEYFSETQRNKGNFPGRFSGRQFSNSRSEMNVSTLELGDSALYLCASTDQGTGGRAFFGQGTRLTVV.

The J gene is TRBJ1-4, the V gene TRBV27; D is unclear. Trimming removed 5 bases at V and 8 bases at J, with 18 bases between. Germline-derived CDR1 and CDR2 are MNHEY and SMNVEV (reference sequence). This CDR3 has 15 residues. CDR3 in amino acids: CASSPREWAGEKLFF. CDR3 sequence (DNA): TGTGCCAGCAGTCCGAGAGAGTGGGCGGGGGAAAAACTGTTTTTT.

This clone has just one count. The CDR3 DNA follows: TGTGCCAGCAGCTTAGACCCCCCGGGGTATTGGGAAACTGGGGCCAACGTCCTGACTTTC. Protein product: CASSLDPPGYWETGANVLTF. This sequence joins TRBV11-2 and TRBJ2-6, with D possibly being TRBD2 (5 bases). The germline V and J ends were trimmed by 0 bases and 2 bases, with 20 bases remaining between them. Germline loops: CDR1 SGHAT, CDR2 FQNNGV. The CDR3 is 20 residues long.

This chain joins TRBV2 and TRBJ1-5; D not certain. Trimming removed 2 bases from V and 4 bases from J, with 6 bases in between. The germline V gene encodes CDR1 SNHLY and CDR2 FYNNEI. This CDR3 comprises 13 residues. CDR3 sequence: CASSEFENQPQHF. CDR3 nucleotides: TGTGCCAGCAGTGAATTCGAGAATCAGCCCCAGCATTTT. Full variable domain (missing parts from reference TRBV2 and TRBJ1-5): EPEVTQTPSHQVTQMGQEVILRCVPISNHLYFYWYRQILGQKVEFLVSFYNNEISEKSEIFDDQFSVERPDGSNFTLKIRSTKLEDSAMYFCASSEFENQPQHFGDGTRLSIL.

The gene calls are TRBV19 and TRBJ1-5; the match to TRBD1 covers 9 bases. After removal of 7 bases from V and 7 bases from J, the junction contained 11 bases not matched to a gene. Germline V gene sequence: CDR1 LNHDA, CDR2 SQIVND (reference sequence). CDR3 length equals 15 residues. CDR3 protein: CASTDTGGGGQPQHF. The CDR3 DNA is TGTGCCAGTACCGACACAGGGGGCGGTGGACAGCCCCAGCATTTT.

This rearrangement joins TRBV7-2 to TRBJ1-2; TRBD1 is a possible D gene (5 bases). CDR1 is SGHTA and CDR2 is FQGNSA in the germline V gene. V lost 3 bases and J lost 8, with 10 bases in between. The CDR3 runs to 12 residues. The CDR3 DNA reads TGTGCCAGCAGCTTCGTTAGGGGCGGCTACACCTTC. Translating gives CASSFVRGGYTF.

The chain uses TRBV28 and TRBJ2-3; 15 positions match TRBD2. The J segment lost 3 bases and the V segment lost 4 bases, leaving 8 bases of the junction unmatched. CDR1 MDHEN and CDR2 SYDVKM come from the germline V gene. The CDR3 runs to 18 residues. The CDR3 DNA reads as TGTGCCAGCAGTTCATCCGGACTAGCGGGGGGGCAGACAGATACGCAGTATTTT. Protein product: CASSSSGLAGGQTDTQYF. The full variable domain, rest sourced from reference TRBV28 and TRBJ2-3, is DVKVTQSSRYLVKRTGEKVFLECVQDMDHENMFWYRQDPGLGLRLIYFSYDVKMKEKGDIPEGYSVSREKKERFSLILESASTNQTSMYLCASSSSGLAGGQTDTQYFGPGTRLTVL.

The chain couples TRBV7-9 to TRBJ2-1; 7 bases match TRBD2. Germline-derived CDR1 and CDR2 are SEHNR and FQNEAQ (reference sequence). The J segment lost 7 bases and the V segment lost 4 bases, leaving 7 bases of the junction unmatched. The CDR3 totals 14 residues. CDR3: CASSSKTSANEQFF. As DNA, the CDR3 is TGTGCCAGCAGCTCAAAAACTAGCGCGAATGAGCAGTTCTTC.

This sequence joins TRBV10-3 and TRBJ1-1; TRBD1 is a possible D gene (6 bases). Trimming stripped 6 bases from V and 8 bases from J, with 22 bases between. The CDR3 runs to 15 residues. The germline CDR1 and CDR2 sequences are ENHRY and SYGVKD. Here the CDR3 DNA reads TGTGCCATCAGGGTTGCCGGCGTGACAGGTAGGGAAGCTTTCTTT. Residues: CAIRVAGVTGREAFF.

The chain combines TRBV2 with TRBJ1-5; a possible D gene is TRBD1 (6 bases). V gave up 8 bases and J gave up 4 bases, with 18 bases separating them. The CDR3 extends over 15 amino acids. Germline V gene lookup returns CDR1 SNHLY and CDR2 FYNNEI. CDR3 in amino acids: CASELEQGSNQPQHF. The CDR3, as DNA: TGTGCCAGCGAGCTCGAACAGGGATCGAATCAGCCCCAGCATTTT.

The rearrangement links TRBV6-5 to TRBJ1-2; 10 bases map to TRBD1. Germline lookup yields CDR1 MNHEY and CDR2 SVGAGI. This CDR3 has 14 residues. Trimming cost V 7 bases and J 5 bases; bases outside gene matches: 7. This CDR3 is CASTTPGQGYGYTF. The CDR3 DNA reads TGTGCCAGCACCACCCCGGGACAGGGGTATGGCTACACCTTC.

The V call is TRBV6-6, the J call TRBJ2-1; 12 bases agree with TRBD2. Trimming removed 4 bases from V and 6 bases from J; junction bases left unmatched: 1. The CDR3 is 14 amino acids. Germline V lookup: CDR1 MNHNY, CDR2 SVGAGI (reference sequence). CDR3 coding DNA: TGTGCCAGCAGTTCTAGCGGGGGGGCCAATGAGCAGTTCTTC. Translation gives CASSSSGGANEQFF.

The V and J genes are TRBV28 and TRBJ2-5; 9 positions match TRBD1. Unmatched junction bases numbered 7, after V lost 8 bases and J lost 3 bases. This CDR3 has 14 residues. Germline lookup yields CDR1 MDHEN and CDR2 SYDVKM. The CDR3 sequence is CASAQGDREETQYF. As DNA, the CDR3 is TGTGCCAGCGCACAGGGGGACAGGGAAGAGACCCAGTACTTC.